Listed below are T cell receptor beta chains from one sample, sequenced in a study of read filtering for tumor transcriptome and immune sequencing. Each CDR3 protein gets one entry after TCRdb re-called the reads with MiXCR. The sample includes over 45,000 distinct CDR3 sequences, over 9.5% seen only once; the top ten take more than 12%. Specimen: a population of CD138-negative cells sorted from bone marrow. The receptor set was obtained from a donor aged 40 or older with multiple myeloma. CDR3s include the opening cysteine and the closing phenylalanine or tryptophan. The order of the fields is D gene, J gene, clone size, V gene, CDR3 protein, CDR3 DNA. A D gene is named only where the DNA matches it firmly. Part of the rows lack a size; the others show once, few, many or a class for expanded clones.

NA | TRBJ2-3 | many | TRBV5-1 | CASRPTGTSSTETQYF | TGCGCCAGCAGACCCACCGGGACCTCTAGCACAGAAACGCAGTATTTT
NA | TRBJ2-5 | many | TRBV2 | CASSGNRLGKETQYF | TGTGCCAGCAGTGGCAACCGGTTAGGGAAAGAGACCCAGTACTTC
NA | TRBJ2-7 | NA | TRBV28 | CASSLQGVYKQYF | TGTGCCAGTAGTTTACAGGGTGTCTACAAGCAGTACTTC
TRBD2 | TRBJ2-1 | many | TRBV3-1 | CASSIAGGLFVRNEQFF | TGTGCCAGCAGTATAGCGGGAGGGCTCTTTGTTAGGAATGAGCAGTTCTTC
NA | TRBJ2-1 | many | TRBV6-2/TRBV6-3 | CASSYKWPPEQFF | TGTGCCAGCAGTTACAAGTGGCCGCCTGAGCAGTTCTTC
NA | TRBJ2-3 | many | TRBV29-1 | CSVEETGRTQYF | TGCAGCGTTGAAGAGACAGGGAGGACGCAGTATTTT
NA | TRBJ2-7 | many | TRBV20-1 | CSARERGRSGEQYF | TGCAGTGCTAGAGAACGGGGAAGGAGCGGGGAGCAGTACTTC
NA | TRBJ1-2 | many | TRBV2 | CASSEGQVYGYTF | TGTGCCAGCAGTGAAGGGCAAGTCTATGGCTACACCTTC
NA | TRBJ2-5 | many | TRBV28 | CASSLQSGGARGTQYF | TGTGCCAGCAGTTTACAGAGTGGCGGGGCCCGGGGGACCCAGTACTTC
TRBD1 | TRBJ1-2 | many | TRBV7-9 | CASTQGDRDNYGYTF | TGTGCCAGCACCCAAGGGGACAGGGACAACTATGGCTACACCTTC
NA | TRBJ2-2 | many | TRBV6-2/TRBV6-3 | CASSEGFGLFF | TGTGCCAGCAGCGAAGGTTTCGGGCTGTTTTTT
NA | TRBJ2-1 | NA | TRBV5-1 | CASSFREGGGINEQFF | TGCGCCAGCAGCTTCCGAGAGGGCGGCGGGATCAATGAGCAGTTCTTC
NA | TRBJ1-5 | NA | TRBV7-9 | CASSNQGRDQPQHF | TGTGCCAGCAGCAACCAGGGGAGGGATCAGCCCCAGCATTTT
TRBD2 | TRBJ2-7 | many | TRBV5-4 | CASSLVLAGAISYEQYF | TGTGCCAGCAGCTTGGTGCTAGCGGGAGCGATCTCCTACGAGCAGTACTTC
TRBD2 | TRBJ2-5 | many | TRBV28 | CASSSPLAGGFETQYF | TGTGCCAGCAGTTCTCCCCTAGCGGGAGGGTTCGAGACCCAGTACTTC
NA | TRBJ1-5 | many | TRBV20-1 | CSATTGTDHSNQPQHF | TGCAGTGCTACAACCGGGACTGATCATAGCAATCAGCCCCAGCATTTT
NA | TRBJ2-5 | many | TRBV18 | CASSRGSETQYF | TGTGCCAGCTCCAGGGGTTCGGAGACCCAGTACTTC
NA | TRBJ1-3 | many | TRBV5-4 | CASSLESGNTIYF | TGTGCCAGCAGCTTGGAGTCGGGTAACACCATATATTTT
NA | TRBJ2-3 | many | TRBV7-9 | CASSPGLDTQYF | TGTGCCAGCAGCCCCGGATTAGATACGCAGTATTTT
TRBD2 | TRBJ2-2 | many | TRBV20-1 | CSARASGRSNTGELFF | TGCAGTGCTAGGGCTAGCGGGAGAAGTAACACCGGGGAGCTGTTTTTT
NA | TRBJ2-1 | many | TRBV20-1 | CSVIPEGEVEQRQFF | TGCAGTGTAATCCCTGAAGGTGAGGTGGAACAGCGGCAGTTCTTC
NA | TRBJ2-1 | many | TRBV20-1 | CSASPPPPF | TGCAGTGCTAGCCCCCCGCCGCCCTTC
NA | TRBJ2-1 | many | TRBV14 | CASSQDLLWGTWYNEQFF | TGTGCCAGCAGCCAAGACCTCTTATGGGGGACCTGGTACAATGAGCAGTTCTTC
TRBD1 | TRBJ1-5 | NA | TRBV20-1 | CSARRTGGQPQHF | TGCAGTGCCAGAAGGACAGGGGGCCAGCCCCAGCATTTT
NA | TRBJ2-3 | many | TRBV18 | CASSRTSTDTQYF | TGTGCCAGCTCACGGACTAGCACAGATACGCAGTATTTT
NA | TRBJ1-3 | many | TRBV18 | CASSQGRSGNTIYF | TGTGCCAGCTCACAGGGACGCTCTGGAAACACCATATATTTT